A single sample gave rise to the 26 T cell receptor beta chains below, sequenced in a study of cytomegalovirus exposure and HLA in healthy donors. It was with 60 Vbeta and 13 Jbeta primers that the PCR ran. The data were produced by immunoSEQ multiplex PCR, yet TCRdb's version contains in-frame clones alone and is incomplete. The data contain about 200,000 clones, 82% of them seen just once; the ten biggest clones take up approximately 6%. Material for sequencing was PBMCs. Receptor source: a middle-aged man in good health and CMV-seropositive.

The V gene is TRBV2, the J gene TRBJ2-1; 8 nucleotides agree with TRBD1. Trimming cost V 8 bases and J 2 bases; bases outside gene matches: 5. Germline V lookup: CDR1 SNHLY, CDR2 FYNNEI. CDR3 length: 14 residues. CDR3 sequence (DNA): TGTGCCAGCTCAAGGACAGGGCCCTACAATGAGCAGTTCTTC. It yields the protein CASSRTGPYNEQFF.

This sequence joins TRBV9 and TRBJ1-1; no clear D gene. V lost 0 bases and J 0 bases, leaving 9 bases between the germline ends. The CDR3 covers 15 residues. In germline, CDR1 is SGDLS, CDR2 YYNGEE. The CDR3 sequence: CASSVAPDLNTEAFF. CDR3 in DNA: TGTGCCAGCAGCGTAGCGCCAGACTTGAACACTGAAGCTTTCTTT.

CDR3 coding DNA: TGTGCCAGCAGCCAAGAGCTGAGAGGGGGCCACGAGCAGTACGTC. Translation: CASSQELRGGHEQYV. This rearrangement joins TRBV4-2 to TRBJ2-7; TRBD1 matches at 7 bases. Germline values: CDR1 LGHNA, CDR2 YNFKEQ. V trimming: 0 bases; J trimming: 5 bases; junction bases outside the gene matches: 7. CDR3 size: 15 residues.

This chain uses TRBV27 with TRBJ2-7, with TRBD1 identical over 7 bases. CDR3 length: 14 amino acids. The V gene's germline CDR1 is MNHEY and CDR2 SMNVEV (reference sequence). V gave up 6 bases and J gave up 3 bases; unmatched junction bases: 8. Here the CDR3 DNA reads TGTGCCAGCAGACCCTGGACAGGAAGCTACGAGCAGTACGTC. Translated, it gives CASRPWTGSYEQYV.

The chain is built from TRBV2 and TRBJ1-1; possible D gene TRBD1, 6 bases. The CDR3 totals 14 residues. The V end lost 6 bases, the J end lost 0 bases, and 11 bases lay between the germline ends. Germline-derived CDR1 and CDR2 are SNHLY and FYNNEI. The CDR3 reads CASRLGQMNTEAFF. The CDR3 DNA reads as TGTGCCAGCAGGCTCGGACAGATGAACACTGAAGCTTTCTTT.

V and J are TRBV6-6 and TRBJ2-1, with TRBD2 matching 9 bases. With 7 bases clipped from V and 8 bases from J, the junction kept 12 bases outside the gene matches. The CDR3 has 15 residues. Germline V gives CDR1 MNHNY, CDR2 SVGAGI (reference sequence). CDR3 coding DNA: TGTGCCAGCATCAACGGGGGTAGCGGGAGCGATGAGCAGTTCTTC. Amino acids: CASINGGSGSDEQFF.

The chain couples TRBV5-4 to TRBJ1-1; D remains unclear. Trimming removed 4 bases from V and 0 bases from J, with 7 bases in between. The CDR3 contains 13 residues. Germline assignment: CDR1 SGHNT and CDR2 YYREEE (reference sequence). The DNA for the CDR3 is TGTGCCAGCAGCGTACAGATGAACACTGAAGCTTTCTTT. Residues: CASSVQMNTEAFF.

The chain links TRBV5-1 to TRBJ2-1; 7 bases are a match to TRBD2. The CDR3 loop spans 16 amino acids. Losses at the gene ends were 0 bases for V and 5 bases for J; bases not matched to a gene: 8. Germline V CDR1 and CDR2: SGHRS, YFSETQ. CDR3 nucleotide sequence: TGCGCCAGCAGCTTGGCCCCCCCCCTAGCGGACAATGAGCAGTTCTTC. Amino acids: CASSLAPPLADNEQFF.

In regard to this clone: Additional DNA sequences in this sample encode the identical CDR3. The V gene is TRBV7-9, the J gene TRBJ2-2, with a tentative D call TRBD1 (5 bases). Germline CDR1 is SEHNR and CDR2 is FQNEAQ (reference sequence). Trimming shortened V by 0 bases and J by 5 bases, and 13 bases separated the two germline ends. The CDR3 is 16 amino acids. CDR3 in amino acids: CASSLAQGTRTGELFF. DNA for the CDR3: TGTGCCAGCAGCTTAGCCCAGGGCACGAGAACCGGGGAGCTGTTTTTT.

In its sample, this clone was seen a few times. This rearrangement joins TRBV6-5 to TRBJ1-5; a possible D gene is TRBD1 (6 bases). This CDR3 has 13 amino acids. V lost 6 bases and J lost 4, with 10 bases in between. Germline CDR1 is MNHEY and CDR2 is SVGAGI. The CDR3 DNA reads TGTGCCAGCAGACGGACAGATAATCAGCCCCAGCATTTT. It encodes CASRRTDNQPQHF.

This chain joins TRBV18 and TRBJ2-7, with 10 bases matching TRBD2. V lost 2 bases to trimming and J lost 2 bases; unmatched junction nucleotides: 3. Germline V CDR1 and CDR2: KGHSH, LQKENI. The CDR3 is 15 residues long. CDR3 protein: CASSPTTSGTYEQYF. The CDR3, as DNA: TGTGCCAGCTCACCAACCACTAGCGGGACCTACGAGCAGTACTTC.

The chain combines TRBV6-5 with TRBJ2-5, with a weak D call TRBD1 (6 bases). Per the germline V gene, CDR1 is MNHEY and CDR2 is SVGAGI. The ends were cut back, 2 bases at V and 2 bases at J, with 15 bases in the middle. The CDR3 has 16 amino acids. The CDR3 nucleotides read TGTGCCAGCAGTTACGGTTCAGGGGTGGTACAAGAGACCCAGTACTTC. Translating it yields CASSYGSGVVQETQYF.

This clone was found once. The chain is built from TRBV2 and TRBJ1-2; weak D call: TRBD1 (6 bases). With 11 bases removed from V and 8 bases from J, the gap between germline ends came to 15 bases. CDR1 SNHLY and CDR2 FYNNEI come from the germline V gene. The CDR3 length is 11 residues. The CDR3 DNA follows: TGTGCCCGAACTAGGGGGAGCGGCTACACCTTC. Amino acid sequence: CARTRGSGYTF.

The chain uses TRBV11-2 and TRBJ2-1; 7 nucleotides match TRBD1. Losses at the gene ends were 6 bases for V and 4 bases for J; bases not matched to a gene: 12. Germline loops: CDR1 SGHAT, CDR2 FQNNGV. There are 16 residues in the CDR3. The CDR3 loop reads CASRPVWKGAYNEQFF. DNA of the CDR3: TGTGCCAGCAGGCCGGTGTGGAAGGGGGCATACAATGAGCAGTTCTTC.

V usage is TRBV11-2 and J usage is TRBJ2-2; 10 nucleotides agree with TRBD2. In germline, CDR1 is SGHAT, CDR2 FQNNGV. V was pared by 5 bases and J by 0 bases, with 9 bases of the junction left unmatched. CDR3 length: 18 residues. The CDR3 DNA sequence: TGTGCCAGCAGCATAGCGGGGACTAGCGATCCGAACACCGGGGAGCTGTTTTTT. Translating it yields CASSIAGTSDPNTGELFF.

The table lists this clone with a count of one. V gene TRBV7-3 combines with J gene TRBJ2-7, with 10 bases aligning to TRBD1. CDR1 is SGHTA and CDR2 is FQGTGA in the germline V gene. There are 16 residues in the CDR3. V lost 3 bases to trimming and J lost 12 bases; unmatched junction nucleotides: 17. CDR3 sequence (DNA): TGTGCCAGCAGCTTCGACAGGGGGCGACTCTCGGATAAACCGTACGTC. Its translation: CASSFDRGRLSDKPYV.

The chain couples TRBV5-4 to TRBJ2-5; 9 bases align to TRBD2. In germline, CDR1 is SGHNT, CDR2 YYREEE (reference sequence). The V gene end was trimmed by 3 bases and the J gene end by 5 bases; junction bases not matched to a gene: 5. This CDR3 has 14 residues. DNA of the CDR3: TGTGCCAGCAGCTCTTTAGCGGGAGTGGAGACCCAGTACTTC. Protein product: CASSSLAGVETQYF.

V usage is TRBV27 and J usage is TRBJ2-5; 9 positions agree with TRBD2. The DNA end is a closer match to TRBJ2-7, so the J assignment may be wrong. CDR3 length: 15 amino acids. CDR1 is MNHEY, CDR2 SMNVEV, per germline (reference sequence). This chain's CDR3 is CASSSLAGVDHEQYF. For the CDR3, the DNA is TGTGCCAGCAGTTCGTTAGCGGGAGTGGACCACGAGCAGTACTTC.

The J gene is TRBJ1-1, the V gene TRBV19; no clear D. The ends were cut back, 7 bases at V and 0 bases at J, with 9 bases in the middle. CDR1 and CDR2 from the germline V gene are LNHDA and SQIVND (reference sequence). CDR3 length: 13 amino acids. The CDR3 region is CASTEYMNTEAFF. CDR3 nucleotide sequence: TGTGCCAGTACGGAGTACATGAACACTGAAGCTTTCTTT. Variable domain in full (rest from reference TRBV19 and TRBJ1-1): DGGITQSPKYLFRKEGQNVTLSCEQNLNHDAMYWYRQDPGQGLRLIYYSQIVNDFQKGDIAEGYSVSREKKESFPLTVTSAQKNPTAFYLCASTEYMNTEAFFGQGTRLTVV.

V usage is TRBV4-1 and J usage is TRBJ1-1; D is ambiguous. Trimming cost V 0 bases and J 2 bases, with 13 bases left between them. CDR1 is MGHRA, CDR2 YSYEKL, per germline. The CDR3 spans 16 residues. The CDR3 bases are TGCGCCAGCAGCCAAGATTTCGAGGCAAGAAACACTGAAGCTTTCTTT. Its protein is CASSQDFEARNTEAFF.

The rearrangement joins TRBV2 to TRBJ2-3; weak D call: TRBD2 (5 bases). The V gene's germline CDR1 is SNHLY and CDR2 FYNNEI. The CDR3 extends over 13 amino acids. Trimming removed 8 bases from V and 2 bases from J, with 11 bases in between. The CDR3 coding sequence is TGTGCCAGCTCGGCTAGCCACACAGATACGCAGTATTTT. Translating gives CASSASHTDTQYF.

The chain recombines TRBV9 with TRBJ1-2, with TRBD1 as a possible D gene (5 bases). V lost 3 bases and J 0 bases, leaving 9 bases between the germline ends. The CDR3 sequence is 14 residues long. Germline assignment: CDR1 SGDLS and CDR2 YYNGEE. CDR3 residues: CASSEDTANYGYTF. The CDR3 DNA sequence: TGTGCCAGCAGCGAGGACACAGCTAACTATGGCTACACCTTC.

About this clone: Other DNA sequences in this sample translate to the same CDR3. The chain uses TRBV18 and TRBJ2-1; the D gene is possibly TRBD2 (5 bases). Germline CDR1 reads KGHSH; CDR2 reads LQKENI. This CDR3 is built from 15 residues. Between the trimmed V and J ends, which lost 0 bases and 2 bases, there was a span of 8 bases. CDR3 region: CASSPPRVPYNEQFF. The DNA of the CDR3 is TGTGCCAGCTCACCACCGAGGGTCCCCTACAATGAGCAGTTCTTC.

This clone was counted once. The rearrangement joins TRBV6-5 to TRBJ2-3; D possibly corresponds to TRBD2 (5 bases). Between the trimmed V and J ends, which lost 0 bases and 0 bases, there was a span of 10 bases. The CDR3 totals 16 residues. Per the germline V gene, CDR1 is MNHEY and CDR2 is SVGAGI. Here the CDR3 reads CASSYSSGSSTDTQYF. The CDR3 DNA sequence: TGTGCCAGCAGTTACTCGAGCGGTTCTAGCACAGATACGCAGTATTTT.

The gene calls are TRBV5-1 and TRBJ2-5; 11 bases match TRBD2. Per germline, CDR1 SGHRS and CDR2 YFSETQ. CDR3 length: 16 amino acids. The J segment lost 5 bases and the V segment lost 4 bases, leaving 10 bases of the junction unmatched. DNA for the CDR3: TGCGCCAGCAGCAAGGGGACTAGCGGAGGGGGGGAGACCCAGTACTTC. This sequence encodes CASSKGTSGGGETQYF.

The chain couples TRBV29-1 to TRBJ2-1; 9 bases agree with TRBD2. Germline-derived CDR1 and CDR2 are SQVTM and ANQGSEA. The CDR3 has 13 amino acids. V lost 5 bases, J lost 4 bases, and 3 bases stayed unmatched. The CDR3 protein is CSVLAGIYNEQFF. The CDR3 DNA reads as TGCAGCGTTCTAGCGGGGATTTACAATGAGCAGTTCTTC.